Listed below are T cell receptor beta chains from one sample, sequenced in a study of T cells in Graves' hyperthyroidism and ophthalmopathy. TCRdb re-called the multiplex PCR reads with MiXCR, one entry per CDR3 protein. Of some 270,000 distinct CDR3 sequences in the sample, around 25% are singletons; the top ten hold about 40%. Sequencing was done on a sample of blood. These TCRs come from a woman between 40 and 55 years old with Graves' ophthalmopathy. Each CDR3 is given with its conserved first and last residue. Each record gives: J gene, D gene, V gene, clone size, CDR3 DNA, CDR3 protein. A D gene is named only where the DNA matches it firmly. Where a row states a size, it is once, few, many or the class of an expanded clone; other rows omit it.

J: TRBJ2-2
D: TRBD2
V: TRBV19
size: many
DNA: TGTGCCAGTAGTATAGATCTTGCTAGCGGGAGGGGTCACACCGGGGAGCTGTTTTTT
CDR3: CASSIDLASGRGHTGELFF

J: TRBJ1-6
D: NA
V: TRBV25-1
size: NA
DNA: TGTGCCAGCAGCGTCGACACGTATAATTCACCCCTCCACTTT
CDR3: CASSVDTYNSPLHF

J: TRBJ1-6
D: TRBD1
V: TRBV20-1
size: many
DNA: TGCAGTGCTAGAGAGGACAGGGGAAATTCACCCCTCCACTTT
CDR3: CSAREDRGNSPLHF

J: TRBJ2-5
D: NA
V: TRBV11-2
size: NA
DNA: TGTGCCAGCAGCTTAGCGGGAACCGCGGAGACCCAGTACTTC
CDR3: CASSLAGTAETQYF

J: TRBJ2-7
D: NA
V: TRBV5-5
size: many
DNA: TGTGCCAGCAGCTTGGCCTATCAGTCCCGTTCCTACGAGCAGTACTTC
CDR3: CASSLAYQSRSYEQYF

J: TRBJ2-7
D: TRBD1
V: TRBV29-1
size: few
DNA: TGCAGCGTTCTGGACAGGGGGGCCTACGAGCAGTACTTC
CDR3: CSVLDRGAYEQYF

J: TRBJ2-7
D: NA
V: TRBV6-1
size: once
DNA: TGTGCCAGCAGTGAAGGCCCGGGGGGCGGTAGGTTCTACGAGCAGTACTTC
CDR3: CASSEGPGGGRFYEQYF

J: TRBJ2-5
D: TRBD1
V: TRBV2
size: many
DNA: TGTGCCGGGACTCACTTATGGACAGGGCAAGAGACCCAGTACTTC
CDR3: CAGTHLWTGQETQYF

J: TRBJ1-2
D: NA
V: TRBV9
size: many
DNA: TGTGCCAGCAGCGTAGGAGAACATTCCTATGGCTACACCTTC
CDR3: CASSVGEHSYGYTF

J: TRBJ2-2
D: NA
V: TRBV4-2
size: many
DNA: TGTGCCAGCAGCCAAGAAATCGGGAATACCGGGGAGCTGTTTTTT
CDR3: CASSQEIGNTGELFF

J: TRBJ2-7
D: NA
V: TRBV2
size: many
DNA: TGTGCCGGAGGGGGCCTGAGGGAGCAGTACTTC
CDR3: CAGGGLREQYF

J: TRBJ1-1
D: NA
V: TRBV12-3/TRBV12-4
size: NA
DNA: TGTGCCAGCAGTTTAGGTCTAGGGGGGGTGAACACTGAAGCTTTCTTT
CDR3: CASSLGLGGVNTEAFF

J: TRBJ2-5
D: TRBD1
V: TRBV2
size: NA
DNA: TGTGCCAGCAGGGCAGGGACAGAACAAGAGACCCAGTACTTC
CDR3: CASRAGTEQETQYF

J: TRBJ1-1
D: NA
V: TRBV19
size: NA
DNA: TGTGCCAGTGGGTACCACGGGGCGTGGAGGGCTGAAGCTTTCTTT
CDR3: CASGYHGAWRAEAFF

J: TRBJ2-3
D: NA
V: TRBV2
size: many
DNA: TGTGCCAGCAGCGAGGACGGCATTAGCACAGATACGCAGTATTTT
CDR3: CASSEDGISTDTQYF

J: TRBJ1-1
D: NA
V: TRBV7-8
size: many
DNA: TGTGCCAGCAGCTTAGCGCTGAATCTTGAAGCTTTCTTT
CDR3: CASSLALNLEAFF

J: TRBJ1-2
D: NA
V: TRBV2
size: NA
DNA: TGTGCCAGCAGTGAAGGGGCTCCCTCTTTTGGGGCGCGGTATGGCTACACCTTC
CDR3: CASSEGAPSFGARYGYTF

J: TRBJ1-5
D: NA
V: TRBV19
size: many
DNA: TGTGCCAGTAGTATGAACGGAGGGGGGCTCGGCAATCAGCCCCAGCATTTT
CDR3: CASSMNGGGLGNQPQHF

J: TRBJ2-3
D: NA
V: TRBV29-1
size: NA
DNA: TGCAGCGTTGACGGTCTAGATAGCACAGATACGCAGTATTTT
CDR3: CSVDGLDSTDTQYF

J: TRBJ2-7
D: NA
V: TRBV30
size: few
DNA: TGTGCCTGGAGGGCCGAGGGCAGCTACGAGCAGTACTTC
CDR3: CAWRAEGSYEQYF

J: TRBJ1-1
D: NA
V: TRBV4-1
size: few
DNA: TGCGCCAGCAGCCAAGCTGGAGGGGTACAGCTGAACACTGAAGCTTTCTTT
CDR3: CASSQAGGVQLNTEAFF

J: TRBJ2-5
D: TRBD1
V: TRBV27
size: many
DNA: TGTGCCAGCAGTTCGAAGGACAGGGGAGGTCCAATGGAGACCCAGTACTTC
CDR3: CASSSKDRGGPMETQYF

J: TRBJ1-5
D: NA
V: TRBV3-1
size: few
DNA: TGTGCCAGCAGCCAAGATGCGGCGGGGGGCGTTAGCAATCAGCCCCAGCATTTT
CDR3: CASSQDAAGGVSNQPQHF

J: TRBJ2-5
D: NA
V: TRBV24-1
size: many
DNA: TGTGCCACCAGTGCCTCCGGGGGAAGGGAGACCCAGTACTTC
CDR3: CATSASGGRETQYF

J: TRBJ2-5
D: TRBD1
V: TRBV6-5
size: many
DNA: TGTGCCAGCAGTCGGACAGGGCTAGAGACCCAGTACTTC
CDR3: CASSRTGLETQYF

J: TRBJ2-2
D: NA
V: TRBV19
size: many
DNA: TGTGCCAGTAGTATAAGGGGGTCGTGGACCGGGGAGCTGTTTTTT
CDR3: CASSIRGSWTGELFF

J: TRBJ2-5
D: TRBD2
V: TRBV28
size: NA
DNA: TGTGCCAGCAGTTTATGGCTAGCGGGAGGAGGGGAGACCCAGTACTTC
CDR3: CASSLWLAGGGETQYF

J: TRBJ1-5
D: NA
V: TRBV28
size: NA
DNA: TGTGCCATCAAAATGGGGGGCGGGGGTAGCAATCAGCCCCAGCATTTT
CDR3: CAIKMGGGGSNQPQHF

J: TRBJ1-3
D: TRBD1
V: TRBV28
size: many
DNA: TGTGCCAGCAATCTCTCTGGACAGGGGGCTCGAAACACCATATATTTT
CDR3: CASNLSGQGARNTIYF

J: TRBJ2-3
D: TRBD2
V: TRBV27
size: many
DNA: TGTGCCAGCAGTTTAGGGGTTAGCGGGAGATCAGATACGCAGTATTTT
CDR3: CASSLGVSGRSDTQYF

J: TRBJ2-7
D: TRBD2
V: TRBV28
size: many
DNA: TGTGCCAGCAGTTTCAAGCGGGAGGGCTCCTACGAGCAGTACTTC
CDR3: CASSFKREGSYEQYF

J: TRBJ2-3
D: NA
V: TRBV6-5
size: many
DNA: TGTGCCAGCAGTTGGACACCTAACACAGATACGCAGTATTTT
CDR3: CASSWTPNTDTQYF

J: TRBJ2-7
D: NA
V: TRBV20-1
size: many
DNA: TGCAGTGCTAGAGATTTTCGGGGGACCGAGCAGTACTTC
CDR3: CSARDFRGTEQYF

J: TRBJ2-2
D: NA
V: TRBV20-1
size: many
DNA: TGCAGTGCCCCTTGGGCGGTCACCGGGGAGCTGTTTTTT
CDR3: CSAPWAVTGELFF

J: TRBJ2-5
D: NA
V: TRBV15
size: NA
DNA: TGTGCCACCAGCACCCCCCGGGTCAAAGGAGCAGAGACCCAGTACTTC
CDR3: CATSTPRVKGAETQYF

J: TRBJ2-7
D: NA
V: TRBV7-9
size: many
DNA: TGTGCCAGCAGCTTAGGGGGACTCGCCTACTACGAGCAGTACTTC
CDR3: CASSLGGLAYYEQYF

J: TRBJ2-5
D: TRBD1
V: TRBV28
size: NA
DNA: TGTGCCAGCAGCCGAGACAGGGGCCTCGTAGGAGAGACCCAGTACTTC
CDR3: CASSRDRGLVGETQYF

J: TRBJ1-1
D: TRBD1
V: TRBV12-3/TRBV12-4
size: few
DNA: TGTGCCAGCAGTCGGACAGGAGTTGAAGCTTTCTTT
CDR3: CASSRTGVEAFF

J: TRBJ2-5
D: NA
V: TRBV6-1
size: many
DNA: TGTGCCAGCAGTGAAGCCCCCGGGGGGACCCAGTACTTC
CDR3: CASSEAPGGTQYF

J: TRBJ1-2
D: NA
V: TRBV6-5
size: NA
DNA: TGTGCCAGCAGTTACGACACGGGCTATGGCTACACCTTC
CDR3: CASSYDTGYGYTF

J: TRBJ1-3
D: NA
V: TRBV28
size: many
DNA: TGTGCCAGCAGTTCATGGACAGACTCTGGAAACACCATATATTTT
CDR3: CASSSWTDSGNTIYF

J: TRBJ1-2
D: NA
V: TRBV6-5
size: many
DNA: TGTGCCAGCAGTTACGGGGGCAGGGAGGGCGGCTACACCTTC
CDR3: CASSYGGREGGYTF

J: TRBJ2-5
D: TRBD1
V: TRBV29-1
size: many
DNA: TGCAGCGTTGAAGACCCAGGGGGCGAAGAGACCCAGTACTTC
CDR3: CSVEDPGGEETQYF

J: TRBJ2-7
D: TRBD2
V: TRBV11-2
size: many
DNA: TGTGCCAGCAGCACGGGACTAGCGGGAGCCTACGAGCAGTACTTC
CDR3: CASSTGLAGAYEQYF

J: TRBJ1-2
D: NA
V: TRBV9
size: many
DNA: TGTGCCAGCAGCGTAGCTACGGGCAGGGGAGACTATGGCTACACCTTC
CDR3: CASSVATGRGDYGYTF

J: TRBJ1-2
D: NA
V: TRBV5-1
size: many
DNA: TGCGCCAGCAGCCCAGCGACAGATTGGGGCTACACCTTC
CDR3: CASSPATDWGYTF

J: TRBJ2-7
D: TRBD1
V: TRBV20-1
size: many
DNA: TGCAGTGCTAGTCAGGACAGGGCGGCCGAGCAGTACTTC
CDR3: CSASQDRAAEQYF

J: TRBJ2-7
D: TRBD1
V: TRBV28
size: NA
DNA: TGTGCCAGCAGTTTAGGGACAGGGGGCCTGGAGTACTTC
CDR3: CASSLGTGGLEYF

J: TRBJ1-5
D: NA
V: TRBV27
size: NA
DNA: TGTGCCAGCAGCCCCCAGGGGAGGTATAGCAATCAGCCCCAGCATTTT
CDR3: CASSPQGRYSNQPQHF

J: TRBJ2-2
D: NA
V: TRBV13
size: NA
DNA: TGTGCCAGCAGCTATTCTAGCCACGGGGAGCTGTTTTTT
CDR3: CASSYSSHGELFF